This T cell receptor (beta chain) came from a study of technical replicates of blood from a handful of donors. Only in-frame clones appear in the TCRdb table, and some are missing; sequencing was by immunoSEQ multiplex PCR. The sample contains more than 90,000 clones, 85% to 95% of which appear only once. Trimming took 3 bases from V and 6 from J, leaving 15 bases between them. CDR3 length: 14 residues. Germline V CDR1 and CDR2: SGDLS, YYNGEE. The source is a human donor in good health. The chain recombines TRBV9 with TRBJ1-2; D remains unclear. The sequencing sample was made of T cells isolated from PBMCs. The CDR3 here is CASSAGEAIHGYTF. Here the CDR3 DNA reads TGTGCCAGCAGCGCCGGGGAGGCAATTCATGGCTACACCTTC.